These T cell receptor beta chains were read from a single sample in a study of post-analysis software for immune sequencing data. TCRdb processed the PCR reads anew with MiXCR; each CDR3 protein has one entry. Of a few hundred thousand distinct CDR3 sequences in the sample, approximately 34% were seen once. Sequencing input: blood. The receptor set was obtained from a girl under 18 with multiple sclerosis. CDR3s include the opening cysteine and the closing phenylalanine or tryptophan. A D gene is named only where the DNA matches it firmly. Only some rows state a clone size, as once, few, many or a class for expanded clones.

J gene,D gene,V gene,clone size,CDR3 protein,CDR3 DNA
TRBJ2-1,.,TRBV7-9,.,CASSLAGARRNEQFF,TGTGCCAGCAGCTTGGCAGGGGCGCGAAGAAATGAGCAGTTCTTC
TRBJ2-5,TRBD1,TRBV5-4,few,CATGTEETQYF,TGTGCCACCGGGACAGAAGAGACCCAGTACTTC
TRBJ2-3,.,TRBV6-5,few,CASSRGGPSTDTQYF,TGTGCCAGCAGTAGGGGGGGCCCTAGCACAGATACGCAGTATTTT
TRBJ2-3,.,TRBV12-3/TRBV12-4,.,CASSFRRGVSTDAQYF,TGTGCCAGCAGTTTTCGGCGCGGGGTTAGCACAGATGCGCAGTATTTT
TRBJ1-2,.,TRBV3-1,once,CASSRNMLRGNYGYTF,TGTGCCAGCAGCCGAAATATGCTAAGGGGGAACTATGGCTACACCTTC
TRBJ1-1,.,TRBV20-1,few,CSARDLAVRMNTEAFF,TGCAGTGCTAGAGATCTGGCGGTGAGAATGAACACTGAAGCTTTCTTT
TRBJ1-5,.,TRBV7-9,.,CASSSEGYQPQHF,TGTGCCAGCAGCTCGGAGGGGTATCAGCCCCAGCATTTT
TRBJ2-7,TRBD1,TRBV6-1,.,CASCGQGVSYEQYF,TGTGCCAGCTGCGGACAGGGTGTCTCCTACGAGCAGTACTTC
TRBJ2-5,TRBD2,TRBV7-2,.,CASSSSGGPQTQYF,TGTGCCAGCAGCTCTAGCGGGGGGCCCCAGACCCAGTACTTC
TRBJ1-1,TRBD1,TRBV5-1,.,CASSPLPPGQGGTEAFF,TGCGCCAGCAGCCCCCTTCCTCCCGGACAGGGGGGGACTGAAGCTTTCTTT
TRBJ2-7,.,TRBV5-4,.,CASSLRGAEQYF,TGTGCCAGCAGCTTGCGGGGGGCCGAGCAGTACTTC
TRBJ2-5,.,TRBV6-5,.,CASSYADRQETQYF,TGTGCCAGCAGTTACGCCGACAGACAAGAGACCCAGTACTTC
TRBJ2-1,.,TRBV20-1,.,CSASGGLNNEQFF,TGCAGTGCTAGCGGGGGGCTAAACAATGAGCAGTTCTTC
TRBJ2-5,.,TRBV15,.,CATSRERRAQAYETQYF,TGTGCCACCAGCAGAGAAAGGAGGGCACAGGCGTATGAGACCCAGTACTTC
TRBJ1-1,.,TRBV3-1,few,CASSGHRPLNTEAFF,TGTGCCAGCAGCGGGCACAGGCCTCTGAACACTGAAGCTTTCTTT
TRBJ2-1,.,TRBV27,few,CASRTYLRDLGNEQFF,TGTGCCAGCAGAACCTACCTACGGGACCTTGGCAATGAGCAGTTCTTC
TRBJ1-2,TRBD1,TRBV28,.,CASSPDRGRIYGYTF,TGTGCCAGCAGTCCCGACAGGGGACGAATCTATGGCTACACCTTC
TRBJ2-5,TRBD2,TRBV4-1,few,CASSRYSGGAVETQYF,TGCGCCAGCAGCCGATATAGCGGGGGGGCCGTCGAGACCCAGTACTTC
TRBJ2-7,.,TRBV9,.,CASSVVWDSYEQYF,TGTGCCAGCAGCGTAGTTTGGGACTCCTACGAGCAGTACTTC
TRBJ1-2,.,TRBV20-1,.,CSARDLNRDGYTF,TGCAGTGCTAGAGATCTAAACAGGGACGGCTACACCTTC
TRBJ2-1,TRBD2,TRBV29-1,many,CSVEAAGLYNEQFF,TGCAGCGTTGAAGCAGCGGGGCTCTACAATGAGCAGTTCTTC
TRBJ2-5,TRBD2,TRBV3-1,.,CASSQRGGGTQETQYF,TGTGCCAGCAGCCAACGGGGGGGAGGGACCCAAGAGACCCAGTACTTC
TRBJ1-1,.,TRBV28,.,CASSFVPRNTEAFF,TGTGCCAGCAGTTTTGTGCCCAGGAACACTGAAGCTTTCTTT
TRBJ1-1,.,TRBV5-1,few,CASSLAGGPDTEAFF,TGCGCCAGCAGCTTGGCTGGGGGGCCCGACACTGAAGCTTTCTTT
TRBJ1-5,.,TRBV6-5,once,CASSPIGHGNQPQHF,TGTGCCAGCAGTCCCATAGGACATGGCAATCAGCCCCAGCATTTT
TRBJ1-2,TRBD1,TRBV7-8,.,CVSSREQGQGVYGYTF,TGTGTCAGCAGTCGAGAACAAGGACAGGGGGTTTATGGCTACACCTTC
TRBJ1-2,TRBD1,TRBV19,.,CASQDRGLTNYGYTF,TGTGCCAGCCAAGACAGGGGATTAACTAACTATGGCTACACCTTC
TRBJ1-5,.,TRBV7-2,.,CASSLDGFPDQPQHF,TGTGCCAGCAGCTTAGATGGGTTCCCCGATCAGCCCCAGCATTTT
TRBJ2-1,TRBD1,TRBV5-1,many,CASSLVATGTYNEQFF,TGCGCCAGCAGCTTGGTGGCGACAGGGACATACAATGAGCAGTTCTTC
TRBJ1-2,.,TRBV5-1,few,CASSLTPRDRIYGYTF,TGCGCCAGCAGCTTAACCCCGCGGGACCGGATCTATGGCTACACCTTC
TRBJ2-7,.,TRBV20-1,.,CSAPHWSSHYEQYF,TGCAGTGCTCCCCACTGGTCTAGCCACTACGAGCAGTACTTC
TRBJ1-2,.,TRBV25-1,few,CASSETLAGDRGGYTF,TGTGCCAGCAGTGAAACCCTCGCGGGGGATCGGGGAGGCTACACCTTC
TRBJ1-1,.,TRBV29-1,.,CSVRVNTEAFF,TGCAGCGTTCGAGTGAACACTGAAGCTTTCTTT
TRBJ1-1,.,TRBV2,.,CASSEAPKSGTGHTEAFF,TGTGCCAGCAGTGAAGCCCCAAAGAGTGGCACAGGACACACTGAAGCTTTCTTT
TRBJ1-2,TRBD1,TRBV20-1,.,CSANKIGTGGGPYGYTF,TGCAGTGCTAATAAAATCGGGACAGGGGGCGGCCCCTATGGCTACACCTTC
TRBJ2-3,.,TRBV25-1,.,CASSDLWGVAADTQYF,TGTGCCAGCAGTGACCTCTGGGGAGTAGCCGCAGATACGCAGTATTTT
TRBJ1-2,TRBD1,TRBV20-1,few,CSSLKGALDYGYTF,TGCAGCTCTCTAAAGGGGGCTCTTGACTATGGCTACACCTTC
TRBJ2-2,TRBD1,TRBV5-1,once,CASRITGGPGELFF,TGCGCCAGCAGAATAACAGGGGGACCCGGGGAGCTGTTTTTT
TRBJ1-1,.,TRBV20-1,few,CSASQGMNTEAFF,TGCAGTGCTAGTCAGGGGATGAACACTGAAGCTTTCTTT
TRBJ1-2,.,TRBV6-1,.,CASSDTWRTECGYTF,TGTGCCAGCAGTGATACATGGAGGACAGAATGTGGCTACACCTTC
TRBJ2-3,TRBD2,TRBV7-2,.,CASRASGESLSSTDTQYF,TGTGCCAGCAGGGCTAGCGGGGAGTCGCTTAGTAGCACAGATACGCAGTATTTT